This TCR beta chain was identified in a study of shared clonotypes between healthy human individuals. Overall study: Donors, aged 18 to 49, were a couple of women and a few men. Overall study results and limits: Non-shared clonotypes had lower generation probabilities than those shared by all four donors.

V was pared by 2 bases and J by 7 bases, with 14 bases between. Germline-derived CDR1 and CDR2 are MDHEN and SYDVKM. The CDR3 has 15 amino acids. Worth noting for this clone: As yet, its antigen is unknown.

Clones were sequenced by immunoSEQ multiplex PCR, and TCRdb holds only the in-frame ones, with some missing. Here the sample spans over 850,000 clones, around 78% being singletons. This clonotype was sampled from a young man in good health. Some clones in this sample may be carry-over from other donors' samples. The rearrangement uses TRBV28 and TRBJ1-4; D gene ambiguous. The sample was memory CD4+ T cells from PBMCs. Subset defined: CD45RA-negative fraction. CDR3 in DNA: TGTGCCAGCAGTTTAATTATTGGAGTGGGTGAAAAACTGTTTTTT. Translated, it gives CASSLIIGVGEKLFF.